Described below is a single TCR beta chain sequence and its context. The antigen remains unidentified. Per the germline V gene, CDR1 is KGHSH and CDR2 is LQKENI. V lost 3 bases and J 2 bases, leaving 13 bases between the germline ends. This CDR3 spans 15 amino acids. These data are taken from a study of cytomegalovirus exposure and HLA in healthy donors. Study-wide results and limits: Reportedly, HLA-A and HLA-B alleles of most subjects were accurately predicted from TCR beta.

13 Jbeta primers and 60 Vbeta primers were used for the PCR. The protocol was immunoSEQ multiplex PCR, while the TCRdb copy is restricted to in-frame clones and leaves out a portion. The sample includes 150,000 or so clones, 70% to 90% of them seen just once. The rearrangement joins TRBV18 to TRBJ2-5; weak D call: TRBD1 (6 bases). What was sequenced was PBMCs. The receptor was derived from a man aged 50 to 60 in good health and CMV-seronegative. The chain's CDR3 is CASSPTTGLQETQYF. The DNA of the CDR3 is TGTGCCAGCTCACCGACTACAGGGCTTCAAGAGACCCAGTACTTC.